The clone carrying this TCR beta chain was found a few times. This record belongs to a study of T cell changes during pregnancy in multiple sclerosis. Sequencing used immunoSEQ multiplex PCR; TCRdb keeps in-frame clones, though not all of them. Here the sample spans around 54,000 clones, 80% to 95% being singletons. Germline CDR1 is MNHEY and CDR2 is SVGAGI. Trimming cost V 5 bases and J 4 bases; bases outside gene matches: 7. This CDR3 spans 15 amino acids. The clonotype was recovered from a female donor in good health, enrolled as a control in a pregnancy study. The chain uses TRBV6-5 and TRBJ1-5; TRBD1 matches at 8 bases. The sequencing used CD4+ T cells from peripheral blood mononuclear cells, collected after pregnancy. The DNA of the CDR3 is TGTGCCAGCAGTGGGGCCGGACAGGGAAATCAGCCCCAGCATTTT. It encodes CASSGAGQGNQPQHF.